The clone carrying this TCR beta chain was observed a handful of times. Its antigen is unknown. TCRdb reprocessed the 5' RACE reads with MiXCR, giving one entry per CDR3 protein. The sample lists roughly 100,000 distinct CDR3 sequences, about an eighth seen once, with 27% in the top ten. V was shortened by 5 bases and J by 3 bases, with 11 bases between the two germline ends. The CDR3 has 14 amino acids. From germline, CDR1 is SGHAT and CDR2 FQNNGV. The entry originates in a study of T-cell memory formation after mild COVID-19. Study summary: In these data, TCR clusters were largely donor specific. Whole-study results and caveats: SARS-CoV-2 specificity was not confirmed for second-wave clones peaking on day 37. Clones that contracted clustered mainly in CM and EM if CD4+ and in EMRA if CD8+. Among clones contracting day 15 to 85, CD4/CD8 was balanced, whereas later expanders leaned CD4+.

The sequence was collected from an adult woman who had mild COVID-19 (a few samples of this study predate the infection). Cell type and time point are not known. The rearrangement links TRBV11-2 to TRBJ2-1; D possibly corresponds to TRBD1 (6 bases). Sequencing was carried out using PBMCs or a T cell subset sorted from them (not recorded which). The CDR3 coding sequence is TGTGCCAGCAGCACAGAGGACAGCTACAATGAGCAGTTCTTC. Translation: CASSTEDSYNEQFF.